One sample yielded the 31 T cell receptor beta chains listed below, sequenced in a study of lymphopenia after photon versus proton radiotherapy. The data were produced by immunoSEQ multiplex PCR, yet TCRdb's version contains in-frame clones alone and is incomplete. The data hold about 83,000 clones, with more than 70% observed a single time. This specimen consisted of peripheral blood, obtained from a patient treated with proton-based radiotherapy. All receptors come from a man aged 55 to 69 with pancreatic cancer.

V is TRBV19 and J is TRBJ1-3; TRBD1 is a possible D gene (5 bases). CDR3 length equals 16 residues. V lost 4 bases to trimming and J lost 2 bases, with 15 bases between them. The germline V gene has CDR1 LNHDA and CDR2 SQIVND (reference sequence). The CDR3 DNA sequence: TGTGCCAGTAGTAGCTCGACGCCGGGGGCTGGAAACACCATATATTTT. Its translation: CASSSSTPGAGNTIYF. The full variable domain, with the rest looked up from reference TRBV19 and TRBJ1-3, is DGGITQSPKYLFRKEGQNVTLSCEQNLNHDAMYWYRQDPGQGLRLIYYSQIVNDFQKGDIAEGYSVSREKKESFPLTVTSAQKNPTAFYLCASSSSTPGAGNTIYFGEGSWLTVV.

This chain joins TRBV25-1 and TRBJ1-2; D is uncertain. CDR3 length: 14 amino acids. V was clipped by 3 bases and J by 8 bases, with 16 bases between them. Per the germline V gene, CDR1 is MGHDK and CDR2 is SYGVNS. The CDR3 sequence is CASSDALVGFGYTF. The CDR3 DNA reads TGTGCCAGCAGTGATGCGTTGGTTGGATTCGGCTACACCTTC.

The chain links TRBV6-1 to TRBJ2-7; TRBD1 aligns across 9 bases. The CDR3 is 13 residues long. The J segment lost 3 bases and the V segment lost 7 bases, leaving 4 bases of the junction unmatched. Germline CDR1 and CDR2: MNHNS and SASEGT. CDR3 amino acids: CASKPGQGYEQYF. The CDR3 region has the DNA TGTGCCAGCAAACCGGGACAGGGCTACGAGCAGTACTTC.

This clone was observed a single time. The chain carries TRBV6-1 and TRBJ1-5; TRBD1 aligns across 8 bases. Losses at the gene ends were 3 bases for V and 2 bases for J; bases not matched to a gene: 6. Per the germline V gene, CDR1 is MNHNS and CDR2 is SASEGT. The length of the CDR3 is 16 residues. CDR3 loop: CASSDHQGAGNQPQHF. DNA for the CDR3: TGTGCCAGCAGTGACCACCAGGGGGCGGGCAATCAGCCCCAGCATTTT.

The chain is built from TRBV6-6 and TRBJ2-1; D uncertain. Trimming pared 6 bases from V and 8 bases from J, leaving 23 bases between. The CDR3 is 16 residues long. The V gene's germline CDR1 is MNHNY and CDR2 SVGAGI (reference sequence). CDR3 DNA: TGTGCCAGCAGCCCGCTCGGGCTTCCCCCCACGGATGAGCAGTTCTTC. Its translation is CASSPLGLPPTDEQFF.

The chain uses TRBV6-4 and TRBJ2-1; TRBD2 matches at 12 bases. The CDR3 totals 16 residues. Germline CDR1 is MRHNA and CDR2 is SNTAGT. The trim removed 3 bases at V and 5 bases at J, leaving 5 bases unmatched. This CDR3 reads CASSELAGGNDNEQFF. CDR3 DNA sequence: TGTGCCAGCAGTGAGCTAGCGGGAGGGAACGACAATGAGCAGTTCTTC.

This clone turned up a few times. V usage is TRBV7-2 and J usage is TRBJ2-1; no definite D call. The V end was cut by 2 bases, the J end by 6 bases, with 11 bases between. The CDR3 consists of 14 residues. Germline values: CDR1 SGHTA, CDR2 FQGNSA. The CDR3 loop is CASSLRPGLNEQFF. CDR3 nucleotide sequence: TGTGCCAGCAGCTTAAGGCCGGGTCTCAATGAGCAGTTCTTC.

The chain links TRBV27 to TRBJ1-4; perhaps TRBD1 as D (5 bases). The germline gives CDR1 MNHEY, CDR2 SMNVEV (reference sequence). V gave up 1 base and J gave up 2 bases, with 14 bases separating them. CDR3 size: 17 residues. CDR3 loop: CASSLLFGAQTNEKLFF. CDR3 DNA: TGTGCCAGCAGTTTATTGTTTGGGGCGCAGACTAATGAAAAACTGTTTTTT.

The V and J genes are TRBV18 and TRBJ2-7, with D uncertain. The CDR3 is 12 residues long. V lost 3 bases to trimming and J lost 2 bases, with 5 bases between them. CDR1 KGHSH and CDR2 LQKENI come from the germline V gene. CDR3 loop: CASSPAPYEQYF. Written as DNA, the CDR3 is TGTGCCAGCTCACCTGCTCCCTACGAGCAGTACTTC.

The rearrangement joins TRBV13 to TRBJ2-2; maybe TRBD2 (5 bases). V lost 5 bases and J lost 5, with 6 bases in between. Germline CDR1 reads PRHDT; CDR2 reads FYEKMQ (reference sequence). The CDR3 sequence is 12 residues long. CDR3 in DNA: TGTGCCAGCAGCAGAGGGACCGGGGAGCTGTTTTTT. Translation gives CASSRGTGELFF.

The V call is TRBV9, the J call TRBJ2-7, with D tentatively TRBD2 (6 bases). CDR1 is SGDLS and CDR2 is YYNGEE in the germline V gene. This CDR3 is built from 16 residues. The germline V and J ends were trimmed by 0 bases and 0 bases, with 13 bases remaining between them. CDR3 region: CASSVEGTGSSYEQYF. The CDR3 bases are TGTGCCAGCAGCGTAGAAGGGACTGGGAGCTCCTACGAGCAGTACTTC.

The genes are TRBV9 and TRBJ2-3, with 9 bases fitting TRBD1. CDR1 and CDR2 from the germline V gene are SGDLS and YYNGEE. Germline trimming cut 5 bases from V and 3 bases from J; bases unmatched to any gene: 13. There are 17 residues in the CDR3. CDR3 nucleotide sequence: TGTGCCAGCAGTGGTACCCCATCGGGACAGGGAACAGATACGCAGTATTTT. Amino acids: CASSGTPSGQGTDTQYF.

This sequence joins TRBV28 and TRBJ1-1; D might be TRBD1 (5 bases). Per germline, CDR1 MDHEN and CDR2 SYDVKM. Trimming removed 3 bases at V and 7 bases at J, with 12 bases between. The CDR3 totals 13 residues. CDR3 DNA sequence: TGTGCCAGCAGTTTGATATTCGGGGGTGAAGCTTTCTTT. Protein product: CASSLIFGGEAFF. Complete variable domain (other parts from reference TRBV28 and TRBJ1-1): DVKVTQSSRYLVKRTGEKVFLECVQDMDHENMFWYRQDPGLGLRLIYFSYDVKMKEKGDIPEGYSVSREKKERFSLILESASTNQTSMYLCASSLIFGGEAFFGQGTRLTVV.

This clone was detected once. J is TRBJ2-3 and V is TRBV5-1, with D possibly matching TRBD2 (6 bases). Germline CDR1 and CDR2: SGHRS and YFSETQ. The CDR3 runs 14 residues. Trimming removed 8 bases at V and 2 bases at J, with 15 bases between. CDR3: CASGSQRVTDTQYF. CDR3 nucleotide sequence: TGCGCCAGTGGTTCCCAGCGGGTCACAGATACGCAGTATTTT.

This chain connects TRBV11-2 to TRBJ2-3; no clear D. This CDR3 has 14 amino acids. V was shortened by 4 bases and J by 2 bases, with 10 bases between the two germline ends. Germline V gene lookup returns CDR1 SGHAT and CDR2 FQNNGV. The CDR3: CASSSQVTTDTQYF. The DNA of the CDR3 is TGTGCCAGCAGCTCCCAGGTAACCACAGATACGCAGTATTTT.

This chain links TRBV7-9 with TRBJ1-2; D is unresolved. Germline V gene data show CDR1 as SEHNR and CDR2 as FQNEAQ (reference sequence). The ends were cut back, 5 bases at V and 8 bases at J, with 9 bases in the middle. The CDR3 length is 11 residues. The CDR3 DNA follows: TGTGCCAGCAGCGTTGATGGGGGCTACACCTTC. This sequence encodes CASSVDGGYTF.

The chain uses TRBV7-9 and TRBJ2-2; D unresolved. The germline V gene has CDR1 SEHNR and CDR2 FQNEAQ (reference sequence). CDR3 length: 13 residues. V was clipped by 3 bases and J by 6 bases, with 8 bases between them. CDR3 bases: TGTGCCAGCAGCTTGATAGAATCCGGGGAGCTGTTTTTT. Protein product: CASSLIESGELFF.

The chain has TRBV7-3 and TRBJ2-1; D may be TRBD2 (5 bases). Germline assignment: CDR1 SGHTA and CDR2 FQGTGA. V was shortened by 1 base and J by 2 bases, with 12 bases between the two germline ends. The CDR3 loop spans 16 amino acids. CDR3 nucleotides: TGTGCCAGCAGCTTAATCGGGGAGCTACCCTACAATGAGCAGTTCTTC. Amino acid sequence: CASSLIGELPYNEQFF.

The chain links TRBV10-3 to TRBJ1-1; D remains unclear. The CDR3 runs 13 residues. Germline V lookup: CDR1 ENHRY, CDR2 SYGVKD. The V and J ends lost 8 bases and 0 bases respectively, with 10 bases between them. CDR3 coding DNA: TGTGCCATCGGTCAGCAGATGAACACTGAAGCTTTCTTT. Protein: CAIGQQMNTEAFF.

The V call is TRBV7-9, the J call TRBJ2-5; TRBD1 agrees at 8 bases. J was trimmed by 5 bases and V by 3 bases; bases with no gene match: 8. Germline CDR1 SEHNR, CDR2 FQNEAQ (reference sequence). The CDR3 totals 15 residues. CDR3 nucleotides: TGTGCCAGCAGCTTGATGACAGGGGTGGGGGAGACCCAGTACTTC. Protein: CASSLMTGVGETQYF. The variable domain in full, completed from reference TRBV7-9 and TRBJ2-5, reads DTGVSQNPRHKITKRGQNVTFRCDPISEHNRLYWYRQTLGQGPEFLTYFQNEAQLEKSRLLSDRFSAERPKGSFSTLEIQRTEQGDSAMYLCASSLMTGVGETQYFGPGTRLLVL.

The chain employs TRBV6-6 and TRBJ2-5, with 7 bases that match TRBD1. Germline V gene sequence: CDR1 MNHNY, CDR2 SVGAGI (reference sequence). The CDR3 sequence is 13 residues long. Trimming cost V 6 bases and J 2 bases; bases outside gene matches: 3. CDR3 bases: TGTGCCAGCAGCGGGACAGATCAAGAGACCCAGTACTTC. It yields the protein CASSGTDQETQYF.

This clone was observed once. This chain connects TRBV4-3 to TRBJ2-3; no clear D. Trimming removed 0 bases at V and 1 base at J, with 8 bases between. The CDR3 runs to 15 residues. Per the germline V gene, CDR1 is LGHNA and CDR2 is YSLEER. The DNA for the CDR3 is TGCGCCAGCAGCCAAGATTGGACGGGCACAGATACGCAGTATTTT. Encoded protein: CASSQDWTGTDTQYF.

The rearrangement joins TRBV7-9 to TRBJ1-1; 7 nucleotides agree with TRBD1. V was pared by 5 bases and J by 2 bases, with 5 bases of the junction left unmatched. The CDR3 has 14 residues. Germline CDR1 and CDR2: SEHNR and FQNEAQ (reference sequence). The DNA of the CDR3 is TGTGCCAGCAGCCGCGGGACAGCAAACACTGAAGCTTTCTTT. Protein: CASSRGTANTEAFF.

The chain uses TRBV5-1 and TRBJ1-1, with D perhaps matching TRBD1 (6 bases). The V and J ends lost 1 base and 1 base respectively, with 14 bases between them. The CDR3 contains 16 residues. Germline V gene sequence: CDR1 SGHRS, CDR2 YFSETQ. Here the CDR3 DNA reads TGCGCCAGCAGCTTGTCGGGTACAGGGCGGAACACTGAAGCTTTCTTT. Translated, it gives CASSLSGTGRNTEAFF. The entire variable domain, with the rest obtained from reference TRBV5-1 and TRBJ1-1, is as follows: KAGVTQTPRYLIKTRGQQVTLSCSPISGHRSVSWYQQTPGQGLQFLFEYFSETQRNKGNFPGRFSGRQFSNSRSEMNVSTLELGDSALYLCASSLSGTGRNTEAFFGQGTRLTVV.

The V gene is TRBV7-3, the J gene TRBJ2-1, with 12 bases fitting TRBD2. The CDR3 contains 15 residues. The junction had 0 bases not matched to a gene; V was cut back by 2 bases and J by 4 bases. Germline-derived CDR1 and CDR2 are SGHTA and FQGTGA. The CDR3 reads CASSLLAGGYNEQFF. For the CDR3, the DNA is TGTGCCAGCAGCTTACTAGCGGGAGGGTACAATGAGCAGTTCTTC.

The chain carries TRBV14 and TRBJ2-2; D is unclear. The CDR3 consists of 17 residues. Germline-derived CDR1 and CDR2 are SGHDN and FVKESK. Deletions cut 0 bases from V and 6 bases from J, with 17 bases between. Here the CDR3 DNA reads TGTGCCAGCAGCCAAGATCAAGGATTACTTTGGCCCGGGGAGCTGTTTTTT. Its translation: CASSQDQGLLWPGELFF.

The chain is built from TRBV28 and TRBJ2-4, with D perhaps matching TRBD2 (5 bases). The length of the CDR3 is 18 residues. V lost 4 bases, J lost 0 bases, and 19 bases lay in between. Germline V gene data show CDR1 as MDHEN and CDR2 as SYDVKM. This chain's CDR3 is CASSSPRSGSLAKNIQYF. The DNA for the CDR3 is TGTGCCAGCAGTTCCCCCAGGTCGGGATCCCTAGCCAAAAACATTCAGTACTTC.

The chain is built from TRBV2 and TRBJ2-1; weak D call: TRBD1 (6 bases). The germline gives CDR1 SNHLY, CDR2 FYNNEI. V was shortened by 5 bases and J by 1 base, with 18 bases between the two germline ends. The CDR3 extends over 17 amino acids. CDR3 coding DNA: TGTGCCAGCAGTCGAGATAACGCCGGGACATCCTACAATGAGCAGTTCTTC. Encoded protein: CASSRDNAGTSYNEQFF.

This clone was counted only a few times. The CDR3 loop reads CASSQAAGVYEQYF. CDR3 sequence (DNA): TGTGCCAGCAGCCAAGCTGCAGGGGTATACGAGCAGTACTTC. This sequence joins TRBV4-2 and TRBJ2-7; TRBD1 might be the D (6 bases). With 1 base removed from V and 4 bases from J, the gap between germline ends came to 11 bases. This CDR3 contains 14 residues. Per the germline V gene, CDR1 is LGHNA and CDR2 is YNFKEQ.

This rearrangement joins TRBV5-1 to TRBJ2-1; no definite D call. Trimming took 4 bases from V and 9 from J, leaving 8 bases between them. The CDR3 loop spans 11 amino acids. CDR1 is SGHRS, CDR2 YFSETQ, per germline. The CDR3 loop reads CASSPATEQFF. The CDR3 region has the DNA TGCGCCAGCAGCCCGGCGACTGAGCAGTTCTTC.

This sequence joins TRBV11-1 and TRBJ2-1; tentatively, D is TRBD2 (6 bases). Trimming pared 2 bases from V and 8 bases from J, leaving 10 bases between. Germline V gene data show CDR1 as SGHAT and CDR2 as FQDESV (reference sequence). This CDR3 has 13 amino acids. In DNA form, the CDR3 reads TGTGCCAGCAGCTTATTATCGGGAGATGAGCAGTTCTTC. This sequence encodes CASSLLSGDEQFF.